This T cell receptor (beta chain) was sequenced in a study of blood T cell repertoires in COVID-19. The CDR3 contains 14 residues. V was pared by 4 bases and J by 3 bases, with 12 bases between. Germline CDR1 SGHVS, CDR2 FQNEAQ. Sequenced by immunoSEQ multiplex PCR; TCRdb stores in-frame clones only, minus some. The data contain 220,000 or so clones, 86% of them seen just once; the ten biggest clones take up about a tenth. The chain joins TRBV7-8 to TRBJ1-2; D is perhaps TRBD1 (5 bases). The receptor was derived from a woman aged 50 to 60 with COVID-19, enrolled during active disease. Sequencing was done on a sample of peripheral blood. This CDR3 is CASSSRGIHYGYTF. The CDR3 bases are TGTGCCAGCAGCTCAAGGGGAATACACTATGGCTACACCTTC.